This entry concerns a single TCR beta chain. The data were taken from a study of blood T cell repertoires in COVID-19. The CDR3 consists of 17 residues. Germline loops: CDR1 MNHNS, CDR2 SASEGT. The V gene end was trimmed by 2 bases and the J gene end by 4 bases; junction bases not matched to a gene: 10. Enrollees, about 18 to 90 years old, lived in 24 US areas. Source study methods: Counts of nucleated cells, estimated from reference gene primer amplification, were obtained. The assay was immunoSEQ multiplex PCR, and TCRdb's table has in-frame clones only and misses some. The DNA was the basis for D and trimming; V, J and clone size are from that table. The table shows 200,000 or so clones, with about 87% occurring only once.

The specimen sequenced was PBMCs or T cells enriched from blood (not recorded which). V gene TRBV6-1 combines with J gene TRBJ1-2; 10 bases are shared with TRBD1. This sequence originates from a woman younger than 45 who had recovered from COVID-19. In DNA, the CDR3 is TGTGCCAGCAGTGAATCTTACCCCTGGACAGGGGGCTATGGCTACACCTTC. It yields the protein CASSESYPWTGGYGYTF.